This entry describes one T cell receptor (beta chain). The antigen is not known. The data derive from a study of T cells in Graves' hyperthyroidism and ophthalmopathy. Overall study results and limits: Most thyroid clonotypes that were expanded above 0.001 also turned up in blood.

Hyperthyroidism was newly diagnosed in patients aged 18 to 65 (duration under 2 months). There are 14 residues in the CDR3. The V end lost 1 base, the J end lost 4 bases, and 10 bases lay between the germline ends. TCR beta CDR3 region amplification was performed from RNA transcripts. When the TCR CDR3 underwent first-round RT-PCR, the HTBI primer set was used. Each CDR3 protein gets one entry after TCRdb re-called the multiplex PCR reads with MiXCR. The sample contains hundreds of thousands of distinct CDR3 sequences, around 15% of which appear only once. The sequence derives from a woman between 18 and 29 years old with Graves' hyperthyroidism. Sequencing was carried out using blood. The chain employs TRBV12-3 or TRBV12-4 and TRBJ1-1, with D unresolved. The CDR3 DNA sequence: TGTGCCAGCAGTTTAGGGGTTGGTAGCACTGAAGCTTTCTTT. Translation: CASSLGVGSTEAFF.